These 29 T cell receptor beta chains originate from one sample sequenced in a study of neurological immune-mediated disorders (dated by TCRdb to the late 2010s). Libraries were constructed by 5' RACE. Sequencing was performed on an Illumina HiSeq 2500. TCRdb trimmed the raw reads at Q25, called clones with MiXCR and kept productive beta chains. When rows share a CDR3 protein, they turn into one entry using the most common DNA and genes. Counted in this sample were fewer than 75,000 distinct CDR3 sequences; under 3.5% of them appeared once. The ten largest clones represent roughly 3.7% of the sample. The specimen was PBMCs. All receptors derive from a man aged 40-49 years with multiple sclerosis.

This clonotype has at least ten counts. This rearrangement joins TRBV5-1 to TRBJ2-7, with 7 positions matching TRBD1. The ends lost 0 bases at V and 6 bases at J; junction bases unmatched: 6. Per the germline V gene, CDR1 is SGHRS and CDR2 is YFSETQ. The CDR3 has 14 amino acids. The CDR3 sequence: CASSLGTTGFEQYF. The CDR3 DNA follows: TGCGCCAGCAGCTTGGGGACGACAGGGTTCGAGCAGTACTTC. The entire variable domain, with the rest obtained from reference TRBV5-1 and TRBJ2-7, is as follows: KAGVTQTPRYLIKTRGQQVTLSCSPISGHRSVSWYQQTPGQGLQFLFEYFSETQRNKGNFPGRFSGRQFSNSRSEMNVSTLELGDSALYLCASSLGTTGFEQYFGPGTRLTVT.

The sample holds many counts of this clonotype. This chain links TRBV7-8 with TRBJ1-5; D remains unclear. CDR3 length equals 14 residues. Germline V CDR1 and CDR2: SGHVS, FQNEAQ. Between the trimmed V and J ends, which lost 0 bases and 11 bases, there was a span of 14 bases. In DNA, the CDR3 is TGTGCCAGCAGCTTAGCTCAATCATCCCCTGCCCAGCATTTT. Translating gives CASSLAQSSPAQHF.

This clonotype was seen many times. J is TRBJ1-2 and V is TRBV6-1; no definite D call. The germline V and J ends were trimmed by 6 bases and 6 bases, with 11 bases remaining between them. Germline V CDR1 and CDR2: MNHNS, SASEGT. The CDR3 is made up of 12 amino acids. The CDR3 region has the DNA TGTGCCAGCAGCTCCCAAGGAGATGGCTACACCTTC. Its translation: CASSSQGDGYTF.

Many counts were recorded for this clonotype. The chain uses TRBV11-2 and TRBJ2-3; D might be TRBD2 (5 bases). The CDR3 is 14 amino acids. Germline assignment: CDR1 SGHAT and CDR2 FQNNGV. With 8 bases removed from V and 4 bases from J, the gap between germline ends came to 16 bases. CDR3 amino acids: CASADRGRADTQYF. The CDR3 nucleotides read TGTGCCAGCGCTGATCGGGGTAGGGCAGATACGCAGTATTTT.

This clonotype was seen many times. The chain recombines TRBV9 with TRBJ1-1, with TRBD1 as a possible D gene (6 bases). The CDR3 extends over 14 amino acids. Trimming stripped 1 base from V and 5 bases from J, with 12 bases between. Looked up from germline, CDR1 is SGDLS and CDR2 is YYNGEE. The CDR3 bases are TGTGCCAGCAGCGTACTTCAGGGGCTGACTGAAGCTTTCTTT. This sequence encodes CASSVLQGLTEAFF.

This clonotype was counted at least ten times. The rearrangement uses TRBV7-9 and TRBJ1-1; 8 nucleotides match TRBD1. The CDR3 covers 14 residues. Germline loops: CDR1 SEHNR, CDR2 FQNEAQ (reference sequence). J was trimmed by 3 bases and V by 7 bases; bases with no gene match: 7. In DNA, the CDR3 is TGTGCCAGCAAGAGACAGGGGAGGGACACTGAAGCTTTCTTT. Translated: CASKRQGRDTEAFF.

This clonotype was seen ten or more times. This rearrangement joins TRBV5-5 to TRBJ1-1; a weak D match, TRBD1 (5 bases). V was cut by 0 bases and J by 1 base, with 10 bases left in between. The CDR3 loop spans 15 amino acids. CDR1 and CDR2 (germline): SGHKS, YYEKEE (reference sequence). In DNA form, the CDR3 reads TGTGCCAGCAGCTTGGCCGGCAGGGCGAACACTGAAGCTTTCTTT. It translates to CASSLAGRANTEAFF. The complete variable domain, with remaining parts taken from reference TRBV5-5 and TRBJ1-1, reads DAGVTQSPTHLIKTRGQQVTLRCSPISGHKSVSWYQQVLGQGPQFIFQYYEKEERGRGNFPDRFSARQFPNYSSELNVNALLLGDSALYLCASSLAGRANTEAFFGQGTRLTVV.

As concerns this clonotype: Since a much larger clone is just one base distant, this may be a read error. The V and J genes are TRBV28 and TRBJ1-5; 10 bases map to TRBD1. CDR3 length equals 13 residues. Per germline, CDR1 MDHEN and CDR2 SYDVKM. V dropped 4 bases and J dropped 8; count of bases not matched to a gene: 2. CDR3 DNA sequence: TGTGCCAGCAGTTCGGACAGGGGGGAGCCCCAGCATTTT. It is translated as CASSSDRGEPQHF.

This clonotype was recorded at least ten times. The V gene is TRBV5-1, the J gene TRBJ2-1; 10 bases agree with TRBD1. The V gene end was trimmed by 3 bases and the J gene end by 8 bases; junction bases not matched to a gene: 8. This CDR3 has 15 residues. CDR1 SGHRS and CDR2 YFSETQ come from the germline V gene. CDR3 nucleotides: TGCGCCAGCAGCTCCACCGGGACAGGGGAAGATGAGCAGTTCTTC. Its protein is CASSSTGTGEDEQFF. Full variable domain (missing parts from reference TRBV5-1 and TRBJ2-1): KAGVTQTPRYLIKTRGQQVTLSCSPISGHRSVSWYQQTPGQGLQFLFEYFSETQRNKGNFPGRFSGRQFSNSRSEMNVSTLELGDSALYLCASSSTGTGEDEQFFGPGTRLTVL.

Many counts were recorded for this clonotype. The chain joins TRBV5-1 to TRBJ2-7; 7 positions match TRBD1. Per the germline V gene, CDR1 is SGHRS and CDR2 is YFSETQ. There are 14 residues in the CDR3. V shed 5 bases, J shed 0 bases, and the junction held 5 bases outside the gene matches. The CDR3 region is CASSPGTVSYEQYF. DNA for the CDR3: TGCGCCAGCAGTCCTGGGACAGTCTCCTACGAGCAGTACTTC.

This clonotype was found many times. The chain combines TRBV7-9 with TRBJ1-1; the D is unclear. V gave up 0 bases and J gave up 4 bases, with 12 bases separating them. This CDR3 region has 15 residues. Germline CDR1 and CDR2: SEHNR and FQNEAQ (reference sequence). In DNA form, the CDR3 reads TGTGCCAGCAGCTTAGCGACCGGGCCGGGCACTGAAGCTTTCTTT. It yields the protein CASSLATGPGTEAFF.

For this clonotype: Given a much more abundant clone one base away, this may be a read error. The chain links TRBV12-3 or TRBV12-4 to TRBJ2-5; a weak D match, TRBD2 (6 bases). CDR3 length: 17 amino acids. Trimming stripped 0 bases from V and 8 bases from J, with 22 bases between. This chain's CDR3 is CASSLAASASPGDTQYF. CDR3 bases: TGTGCCAGCAGTTTAGCGGCTAGCGCGTCCCCGGGGGATACCCAGTACTTC.

This clonotype was recorded at least ten times. The rearrangement joins TRBV12-3 or TRBV12-4 to TRBJ1-6; D is unclear. Trimming pared 1 base from V and 10 bases from J, leaving 14 bases between. The CDR3 length is 15 residues. The CDR3 DNA sequence: TGTGCCAGCAGTTTAGATCTCCCCCCAAGCTCACCCCTCCACTTT. Its translation is CASSLDLPPSSPLHF.

Remarks on this clonotype: A much bigger clone sits one base away, suggesting this may be a read error. V usage is TRBV12-3 or TRBV12-4 and J usage is TRBJ1-2; weak D call: TRBD1 (5 bases). The CDR3 has 12 amino acids. This CDR3 is CDSREGLGGYTF. The CDR3 coding sequence is TGTGACAGCAGGGAAGGGCTCGGGGGCTACACCTTC.

This clonotype was recorded at least ten times. The chain has TRBV25-1 and TRBJ2-7, with D unresolved. Trimming took off 1 base at V and 1 base at J, with 8 bases between the two ends. Looked up from germline, CDR1 is MGHDK and CDR2 is SYGVNS. This CDR3 has 14 amino acids. The CDR3 here is CASSEFPKSYEQYF. CDR3 sequence (DNA): TGTGCCAGCAGTGAATTCCCAAAGTCCTACGAGCAGTACTTC.

This clonotype was seen many times. This chain joins TRBV14 and TRBJ2-5, with D unclear. Trimming removed 4 bases at V and 5 bases at J, with 11 bases between. The CDR3 totals 13 residues. Germline V gene data show CDR1 as SGHDN and CDR2 as FVKESK. CDR3 sequence: CASSPNLQETQYF. The CDR3 nucleotides read TGTGCCAGCAGCCCTAACTTACAGGAGACCCAGTACTTC.

This clonotype appeared many times. V usage is TRBV3-1 and J usage is TRBJ1-5; D is possibly TRBD1 (5 bases). Deletions cut 4 bases from V and 5 bases from J, with 15 bases between. This CDR3 contains 15 residues. Germline lookup yields CDR1 LGHDT and CDR2 YNNKEL (reference sequence). This chain's CDR3 is CASSRSGYRDQPQHF. The CDR3 DNA reads as TGTGCCAGCAGCCGATCAGGGTATCGAGATCAGCCCCAGCATTTT.

Many counts were recorded for this clonotype. As DNA, the CDR3 is TGCAGCGCCTCTTCCCAAGAGACCCAGTACTTC. Amino acid sequence: CSASSQETQYF. This sequence joins TRBV29-1 and TRBJ2-5, with unresolved D. The V end lost 7 bases, the J end lost 1 base, and 7 bases lay between the germline ends. CDR1 SQVTM and CDR2 ANQGSEA come from the germline V gene. The CDR3 is 11 amino acids.

This clonotype was observed many times. V and J are TRBV24-1 and TRBJ2-7, with D perhaps TRBD2 (6 bases). With 1 base removed from V and 7 bases from J, the gap between germline ends came to 10 bases. The CDR3 spans 13 residues. Per germline, CDR1 KGHDR and CDR2 SFDVKD. The CDR3 is CATSDFAGREQYF. CDR3 nucleotides: TGTGCCACCAGTGATTTTGCGGGAAGGGAGCAGTACTTC.

The sample holds many counts of this clonotype. The chain uses TRBV10-3 and TRBJ1-1; maybe TRBD1 (5 bases). V was shortened by 3 bases and J by 7 bases, with 12 bases between the two germline ends. The CDR3 contains 13 residues. Germline CDR1 is ENHRY and CDR2 is SYGVKD. CDR3 loop: CAISEGTYSEAFF. In DNA form, the CDR3 reads TGTGCCATCAGTGAAGGGACCTATAGTGAAGCTTTCTTT.

This clonotype was detected a few times. This may come from a read error, since a much larger clone is one base off. The gene calls are TRBV7-9 and TRBJ1-2; no firm D call. This CDR3 is 14 amino acids long. Germline values: CDR1 SEHNR, CDR2 FQNEAQ (reference sequence). V lost 5 bases and J 1 base, leaving 11 bases between the germline ends. CDR3 DNA sequence: TGTGCCAGCAGCGTACCAAAGGGTAACTATGGCTACACCTTC. This sequence encodes CASSVPKGNYGYTF.

This clonotype appeared many times. The chain joins TRBV5-1 to TRBJ1-1; no clear D gene. The CDR3 is 14 amino acids. Trimming took 0 bases from V and 1 from J, leaving 7 bases between them. Germline CDR1 reads SGHRS; CDR2 reads YFSETQ. The CDR3 is CASSLALANTEAFF. For the CDR3, the DNA is TGCGCCAGCAGCTTGGCATTGGCGAACACTGAAGCTTTCTTT.

This clonotype was seen ten or more times. V usage is TRBV29-1 and J usage is TRBJ2-2; TRBD2 agrees at 8 bases. Per the germline V gene, CDR1 is SQVTM and CDR2 is ANQGSEA. V shed 6 bases, J shed 4 bases, and the junction held 13 bases outside the gene matches. This CDR3 is built from 16 residues. CDR3 amino acids: CSVESGSVSGTGELFF. The DNA of the CDR3 is TGCAGCGTAGAAAGCGGGAGTGTTTCTGGCACCGGGGAGCTGTTTTTT.

This clonotype came up many times. The chain has TRBV5-1 and TRBJ2-7, with TRBD1 matching 9 bases. The CDR3 runs 17 residues. Trimming at V came to 1 base and at J to 3 bases, leaving 11 bases not matched to a gene. Per the germline V gene, CDR1 is SGHRS and CDR2 is YFSETQ. The CDR3, as DNA: TGCGCCAGCAGCTTGAGGACAGGGGAAAAAGGGCTCTACGAGCAGTACTTC. Amino acid sequence: CASSLRTGEKGLYEQYF.

This clonotype was recorded many times. The chain uses TRBV18 and TRBJ1-4; D is unresolved. The V gene lost 2 bases and the J gene lost 6 bases, with 10 bases spanning the gap. The germline V gene encodes CDR1 KGHSH and CDR2 LQKENI. The CDR3 has 14 amino acids. In DNA form, the CDR3 reads TGTGCCAGCTCACCAGCGACCAAGGATGAAAAACTGTTTTTT. It encodes CASSPATKDEKLFF.

At least ten counts were recorded for this clonotype. The chain employs TRBV20-1 and TRBJ2-1; 7 nucleotides line up with TRBD1. J was trimmed by 6 bases and V by 5 bases; bases with no gene match: 4. The CDR3 is 12 amino acids. The germline CDR1 and CDR2 sequences are DFQATT and SNEGSKA (reference sequence). The CDR3 nucleotides are TGCAGTGCTCCCTACAGGGGCAATGAGCAGTTCTTC. The encoded protein is CSAPYRGNEQFF.

This clonotype was counted ten times or more. This sequence joins TRBV7-2 and TRBJ1-4, with 7 bases that match TRBD1. Germline V gene data show CDR1 as SGHTA and CDR2 as FQGNSA. The V segment lost 7 bases and the J segment 7 bases; nucleotides outside the gene matches: 12. The CDR3 totals 15 residues. CDR3 residues: CASTLLSQGFEKLFF. For the CDR3, the DNA is TGTGCCAGCACCCTACTTTCACAGGGGTTTGAAAAACTGTTTTTT.

This clonotype was seen many times. This chain joins TRBV10-3 and TRBJ2-2, with D unclear. Germline V gives CDR1 ENHRY, CDR2 SYGVKD. Trimming removed 3 bases at V and 0 bases at J, with 17 bases between. The CDR3 sequence is 18 residues long. The CDR3 DNA reads as TGTGCCATCAGTGATAGACTGCGGATATACGCGAACACCGGGGAGCTGTTTTTT. Protein product: CAISDRLRIYANTGELFF.

This clonotype was picked up many times. The rearrangement links TRBV10-2 to TRBJ2-1; D is possibly TRBD1 or TRBD2 (5 bases each). V was cut by 6 bases and J by 4 bases, with 13 bases left in between. Germline V gene lookup returns CDR1 WSHSY and CDR2 SAAADI. This CDR3 is 14 amino acids long. CDR3 sequence: CASSRMGDYNEQFF. The CDR3, as DNA: TGCGCCAGCAGCCGGATGGGGGATTACAATGAGCAGTTCTTC.